These 23 T cell receptor beta chains originate from one sample sequenced in a study of blood T cell repertoires in COVID-19. Profiled with immunoSEQ multiplex PCR; TCRdb holds only in-frame clones, not every one. The repertoire consists of 120,000 to 150,000 clones, with 84% occurring once and the leading ten covering around 35%. The sample was peripheral blood. The source of these receptors is a human donor in a cohort sampled during active COVID-19.

This chain uses TRBV28 with TRBJ1-2; D gene uncertain. Trimming pared 5 bases from V and 7 bases from J, leaving 11 bases between. Looked up from germline, CDR1 is MDHEN and CDR2 is SYDVKM. There are 12 residues in the CDR3. CDR3 in DNA: TGTGCCAGCAGTCCCCCGTCCCGTGGCTACACCTTC. Translated, it gives CASSPPSRGYTF.

The genes are TRBV4-1 and TRBJ1-1, with TRBD1 matching over 8 bases. This CDR3 contains 16 residues. Germline-derived CDR1 and CDR2 are MGHRA and YSYEKL. Losses at the gene ends were 3 bases for V and 4 bases for J; bases not matched to a gene: 10. The CDR3 spells CASSQFSRDRLTEAFF. In DNA form, the CDR3 reads TGCGCCAGCAGCCAGTTCTCCCGGGACAGGCTCACTGAAGCTTTCTTT.

This clone was observed once. The conserved phenylalanine or tryptophan normally closing the CDR3 is absent here, so this likely arose from a read error. It is unclear where the CDR3 begins or ends on the DNA, so no DNA is shown, and the CDR3 is as TCRdb lists it. J is TRBJ1-2 and V is TRBV6-1; TRBD1, the table's D call, was not compared with the DNA. From its first to its last residue, the CDR3 has 13 amino acids. Looked up from germline, CDR1 is MNHNS and CDR2 is SASEGT. The CDR3 reads CASSERDRDRGLI.

The chain uses TRBV6-2 or TRBV6-3 and TRBJ1-1; D call uncertain. Per the germline V gene, CDR1 is MNHEY and CDR2 is SVGEGT. This CDR3 region has 13 residues. Trimming left V 4 bases short and J 6 bases short, with 12 bases between. The CDR3 coding sequence is TGTGCCAGCAGTTCCACTTACAGATCTGAAGCTTTCTTT. Protein sequence: CASSSTYRSEAFF.

The chain uses TRBV6-1 and TRBJ2-2, with D perhaps TRBD1 (5 bases). From germline, CDR1 is MNHNS and CDR2 SASEGT. V dropped 2 bases and J dropped 0 bases, with 16 bases sitting between them. This CDR3 is built from 18 residues. The chain's CDR3 is CASSERSYRPANTGELFF. Here the CDR3 DNA reads TGTGCCAGCAGTGAAAGATCGTACAGGCCCGCGAACACCGGGGAGCTGTTTTTT.

The chain couples TRBV5-1 to TRBJ2-7, with TRBD2 matching over 9 bases. V was clipped by 0 bases and J by 5 bases; unmatched bases: 6. Germline values: CDR1 SGHRS, CDR2 YFSETQ. There are 15 residues in the CDR3. The CDR3 loop reads CASSLASGGINEQYF. CDR3 nucleotide sequence: TGCGCCAGCAGCTTGGCCAGCGGGGGGATAAACGAGCAGTACTTC.

This clone was recorded only once. V gene TRBV9 combines with J gene TRBJ1-6; D call uncertain. This CDR3 is built from 15 residues. Per the germline V gene, CDR1 is SGDLS and CDR2 is YYNGEE. Trimming shortened V by 0 bases and J by 4 bases, and 8 bases separated the two germline ends. DNA for the CDR3: TGTGCCAGCAGCGTAGGAGGTAGTTATAATTCACCCCTCCACTTT. This translates into CASSVGGSYNSPLHF. Full variable domain (outside the CDR3, taken from reference TRBV9 and TRBJ1-6): DSGVTQTPKHLITATGQRVTLRCSPRSGDLSVYWYQQSLDQGLQFLIQYYNGEERAKGNILERFSAQQFPDLHSELNLSSLELGDSALYFCASSVGGSYNSPLHFGNGTRLTVT.

The table lists this clone with a count of one. V gene TRBV5-1 combines with J gene TRBJ1-1, with TRBD1 identical over 8 bases. Germline V gene lookup returns CDR1 SGHRS and CDR2 YFSETQ. This CDR3 has 14 amino acids. Trimming cost V 1 base and J 3 bases; bases outside gene matches: 2. The CDR3 loop reads CASSLQGQDTEAFF. For the CDR3, the DNA is TGCGCCAGCAGCTTGCAGGGACAGGACACTGAAGCTTTCTTT. The full variable domain, in which reference TRBV5-1 and TRBJ1-1 provide the parts outside the CDR3, is KAGVTQTPRYLIKTRGQQVTLSCSPISGHRSVSWYQQTPGQGLQFLFEYFSETQRNKGNFPGRFSGRQFSNSRSEMNVSTLELGDSALYLCASSLQGQDTEAFFGQGTRLTVV.

This clone occurred a few times. V and J are TRBV6-1 and TRBJ1-5; possible D gene TRBD1, 5 bases. Germline assignment: CDR1 MNHNS and CDR2 SASEGT. This CDR3 region has 14 residues. V lost 3 bases to trimming and J lost 2 bases, with 8 bases between them. DNA of the CDR3: TGTGCCAGCAGTGACAGGGAGGGCAATCAGCCCCAGCATTTT. Amino acid sequence: CASSDREGNQPQHF.

J is TRBJ1-1 and V is TRBV3-1 (or the pseudogene TRBV3-2); D remains unclear. This CDR3 is built from 15 residues. V was trimmed by 2 bases and J by 3 bases, leaving 13 bases between them. Germline V gives CDR1 LGHDT, CDR2 YNNKEL (reference sequence). CDR3 in DNA: TGTGCCAGCAGCCAATGGGCCCTCGGTGACACTGAAGCTTTCTTT. Amino acids: CASSQWALGDTEAFF.

The chain recombines TRBV4-3 with TRBJ1-2; no firm D call. V lost 4 bases, J lost 8 bases, and 8 bases lay in between. Germline assignment: CDR1 LGHNA and CDR2 YSLEER. This CDR3 contains 11 residues. This CDR3 is CASSPDQGYTF. CDR3 nucleotides: TGCGCCAGCAGCCCAGACCAGGGCTACACCTTC.

The chain uses TRBV28 and TRBJ2-3; 10 positions agree with TRBD2. The CDR3 has 14 amino acids. Unmatched junction bases numbered 2, after V lost 5 bases and J lost 3 bases. The V gene's germline CDR1 is MDHEN and CDR2 SYDVKM. The CDR3 DNA follows: TGTGCCAGCAGTAGCGGGGGGGCAACAGATACGCAGTATTTT. This gives the protein CASSSGGATDTQYF. Combining the CDR3 with reference TRBV28 and TRBJ2-3 gives the whole variable domain DVKVTQSSRYLVKRTGEKVFLECVQDMDHENMFWYRQDPGLGLRLIYFSYDVKMKEKGDIPEGYSVSREKKERFSLILESASTNQTSMYLCASSSGGATDTQYFGPGTRLTVL.

This clone was seen just once. This sequence joins TRBV28 and TRBJ1-3; maybe TRBD1 (6 bases). CDR3 length: 14 amino acids. The germline V gene has CDR1 MDHEN and CDR2 SYDVKM. V was pared by 5 bases and J by 2 bases, with 10 bases between. CDR3 coding DNA: TGTGCCAGCAGTCCGCGGACAGCTGGAAACACCATATATTTT. Its translation is CASSPRTAGNTIYF.

The chain employs TRBV19 and TRBJ1-2, with 8 positions matching TRBD1. The germline gives CDR1 LNHDA, CDR2 SQIVND (reference sequence). The trim removed 1 base at V and 7 bases at J, leaving 8 bases unmatched. The CDR3 runs 15 residues. Here the CDR3 reads CASSIGTGRGVGYTF. CDR3 nucleotide sequence: TGTGCCAGTAGTATAGGGACAGGGCGGGGAGTTGGCTACACCTTC.

The chain uses TRBV10-3 and TRBJ2-3, with D maybe TRBD2 (7 bases). In germline, CDR1 is ENHRY, CDR2 SYGVKD. V lost 5 bases to trimming and J lost 1 base, with 13 bases between them. The CDR3 is made up of 15 amino acids. CDR3 sequence reads: CAISPPGGRTDTQYF. The CDR3 coding sequence is TGTGCCATCAGTCCTCCGGGGGGCCGCACAGATACGCAGTATTTT.

The chain recombines TRBV29-1 with TRBJ2-5; TRBD2 aligns across 8 bases. The ends lost 5 bases at V and 7 bases at J; junction bases unmatched: 3. There are 11 residues in the CDR3. Germline V CDR1 and CDR2: SQVTM, ANQGSEA. CDR3: CSVRGGGTQYF. The CDR3 region has the DNA TGCAGCGTTCGGGGGGGAGGGACCCAGTACTTC.

This clone has only a few counts. V is TRBV28 and J is TRBJ2-7, with 8 bases aligning to TRBD2. With 4 bases clipped from V and 1 base from J, the junction kept 6 bases outside the gene matches. CDR1 is MDHEN and CDR2 is SYDVKM in the germline V gene. This CDR3 contains 15 residues. The CDR3 loop is CASSSSGGPSYEQYF. The CDR3 nucleotides are TGTGCCAGCAGTTCCTCGGGGGGGCCTTCCTACGAGCAGTACTTC.

V usage is TRBV5-6 and J usage is TRBJ2-3; 7 bases agree with TRBD1. CDR1 is SGHDT, CDR2 YYEEEE, per germline. The CDR3 sequence is 15 residues long. The V gene end was trimmed by 4 bases and the J gene end by 7 bases; junction bases not matched to a gene: 12. CDR3 region: CASSTYASGGNTQYF. CDR3 DNA: TGTGCCAGCAGCACATACGCATCAGGGGGAAATACGCAGTATTTT.

V gene TRBV4-3 combines with J gene TRBJ2-2; 13 nucleotides match TRBD2. Per germline, CDR1 LGHNA and CDR2 YSLEER. The CDR3 spans 17 residues. V dropped 4 bases and J dropped 5; count of bases not matched to a gene: 7. The DNA for the CDR3 is TGCGCCAGCAGCCTCGGACTAGCGGGGGCCCGGACCGGGGAGCTGTTTTTT. Its translation is CASSLGLAGARTGELFF.

The V gene is TRBV12-3 or TRBV12-4, the J gene TRBJ1-1; perhaps TRBD1 as D (5 bases). V was cut by 0 bases and J by 14 bases, with 16 bases left in between. The CDR3 runs to 13 residues. CDR3 amino acids: CASSLAVHGRGFF. The CDR3 DNA is TGTGCCAGCAGTTTAGCGGTCCACGGGCGGGGGTTCTTT.

This chain connects TRBV7-9 to TRBJ2-3; 9 nucleotides align to TRBD2. CDR1 is SEHNR, CDR2 FQNEAQ, per germline (reference sequence). The CDR3 sequence is 15 residues long. Unmatched junction bases numbered 5, after V lost 6 bases and J lost 1 base. This CDR3 reads CASSYSGGRTDTQYF. In DNA, the CDR3 is TGTGCCAGCAGTTATAGCGGGGGTCGCACAGATACGCAGTATTTT. The variable domain in full, with the rest retrieved from reference TRBV7-9 and TRBJ2-3, is DTGVSQNPRHKITKRGQNVTFRCDPISEHNRLYWYRQTLGQGPEFLTYFQNEAQLEKSRLLSDRFSAERPKGSFSTLEIQRTEQGDSAMYLCASSYSGGRTDTQYFGPGTRLTVL.

This chain connects TRBV28 to TRBJ2-2, with D possibly matching TRBD1 (6 bases). Trimming pared 6 bases from V and 6 bases from J, leaving 17 bases between. Germline values: CDR1 MDHEN, CDR2 SYDVKM. The CDR3 is 15 amino acids. The DNA of the CDR3 is TGTGCCAGCAGGGGGACAACCCGGCGAGCCGGGGAGCTGTTTTTT. Protein sequence: CASRGTTRRAGELFF. Looking up the rest from reference TRBV28 and TRBJ2-2 gives the full variable domain: DVKVTQSSRYLVKRTGEKVFLECVQDMDHENMFWYRQDPGLGLRLIYFSYDVKMKEKGDIPEGYSVSREKKERFSLILESASTNQTSMYLCASRGTTRRAGELFFGEGSRLTVL.

J is TRBJ2-1 and V is TRBV9; weak D call: TRBD2 (6 bases). V lost 3 bases and J 10 bases, leaving 23 bases between the germline ends. The CDR3 has 16 residues. CDR1 and CDR2 from the germline V gene are SGDLS and YYNGEE. CDR3 sequence reads: CASSGAGPRVGIEQFF. As DNA, the CDR3 is TGTGCCAGCAGCGGGGCGGGGCCTCGTGTGGGGATAGAGCAGTTCTTC.